One sample yielded the 29 T cell receptor beta chains listed below, sequenced in a study of cytomegalovirus exposure and HLA in healthy donors. The protocol was immunoSEQ multiplex PCR, while the TCRdb copy is restricted to in-frame clones and leaves out a portion. The sample carries some 120,000 clones, around 94% recorded once. Input material: PBMCs. These receptors all stem from a woman aged 18-29 years in good health and CMV-seronegative.

This clone appeared once. This chain joins TRBV2 and TRBJ2-7; 8 bases align to TRBD1. J lost 2 bases, V lost 7 bases, and 1 base had no gene match. The CDR3 runs to 12 residues. Germline CDR1 is SNHLY and CDR2 is FYNNEI. The CDR3 sequence: CASTQGAYEQYF. CDR3 bases: TGTGCCAGCACACAGGGGGCCTACGAGCAGTACTTC. The full variable domain, completed using reference TRBV2 and TRBJ2-7, is EPEVTQTPSHQVTQMGQEVILRCVPISNHLYFYWYRQILGQKVEFLVSFYNNEISEKSEIFDDQFSVERPDGSNFTLKIRSTKLEDSAMYFCASTQGAYEQYFGPGTRLTVT.

This clone was counted a single time. The chain combines TRBV19 with TRBJ1-3; tentative D call: TRBD1 (5 bases). CDR1 is LNHDA and CDR2 is SQIVND in the germline V gene (reference sequence). The CDR3 consists of 17 residues. V lost 3 bases and J 0 bases, leaving 15 bases between the germline ends. The CDR3 loop reads CASSIPRRGGSGNTIYF. The CDR3 DNA reads as TGTGCCAGTAGTATCCCCCGCCGCGGGGGCTCTGGAAACACCATATATTTT.

J is TRBJ2-1 and V is TRBV27; 14 positions match TRBD2. CDR1 MNHEY and CDR2 SMNVEV come from the germline V gene (reference sequence). Losses at the gene ends were 6 bases for V and 2 bases for J; bases not matched to a gene: 12. The CDR3 is 19 residues long. The CDR3 loop reads CASSTPGTSGRAPYNEQFF. The DNA for the CDR3 is TGTGCCAGCAGCACTCCCGGGACTAGCGGGAGAGCCCCCTACAATGAGCAGTTCTTC.

The chain recombines TRBV7-9 with TRBJ2-2, with D possibly TRBD2 on 5 matching bases. Germline loops: CDR1 SEHNR, CDR2 FQNEAQ (reference sequence). Trimming cost V 8 bases and J 4 bases, with 11 bases left between them. The length of the CDR3 is 13 residues. DNA of the CDR3: TGTGCCAGCCGGGGTGGGGTCACCGGGGAGCTGTTTTTT. Translated: CASRGGVTGELFF.

The chain links TRBV5-1 to TRBJ2-1; 11 bases map to TRBD1. Germline assignment: CDR1 SGHRS and CDR2 YFSETQ. The trim removed 4 bases at V and 7 bases at J, leaving 13 bases unmatched. This CDR3 is 17 amino acids long. DNA of the CDR3: TGCGCCAGCAGCGCGACCCGGACAGGGGGCGAGGGGAATGAGCAGTTCTTC. This gives the protein CASSATRTGGEGNEQFF.

The gene calls are TRBV7-9 and TRBJ1-2; D is undetermined. CDR1 and CDR2 from the germline V gene are SEHNR and FQNEAQ (reference sequence). CDR3 size: 14 residues. This CDR3 is CAGVFAAINYGYTF. The CDR3, as DNA: TGTGCAGGCGTTTTCGCGGCAATCAACTATGGCTACACCTTC.

This clone was detected only a few times. The chain is built from TRBV7-3 and TRBJ2-7; TRBD2 is a possible D gene (5 bases). This CDR3 comprises 15 residues. The germline V gene has CDR1 SGHTA and CDR2 FQGTGA. V shed 1 base and J shed 2 bases, with 12 bases lying between them. The CDR3: CASSLSGPGPYEQYF. In nucleotides, the CDR3 is TGTGCCAGCAGCTTAAGCGGGCCGGGTCCCTACGAGCAGTACTTC.

This clone was seen only once. This chain joins TRBV15 and TRBJ1-1; D is unclear. Trimming removed 0 bases at V and 4 bases at J, with 18 bases between. Germline assignment: CDR1 LNHNV and CDR2 YYDKDF (reference sequence). This CDR3 comprises 17 residues. The CDR3 sequence: CATSRDILMSQVTEAFF. CDR3 DNA: TGTGCCACCAGCAGAGATATACTGATGTCGCAGGTCACTGAAGCTTTCTTT.

V usage is TRBV5-1 and J usage is TRBJ1-1; TRBD1 matches 8 bases. Germline CDR1 reads SGHRS; CDR2 reads YFSETQ. Germline trimming cut 3 bases from V and 4 bases from J; bases unmatched to any gene: 8. This CDR3 is 15 amino acids long. The CDR3 loop is CASSSGQGWSTEAFF. In DNA form, the CDR3 reads TGCGCCAGCAGCTCCGGACAGGGATGGAGCACTGAAGCTTTCTTT.

The rearrangement uses TRBV5-8 and TRBJ2-3; 7 nucleotides agree with TRBD1. Germline loops: CDR1 SGHTS, CDR2 YDEGEE. V lost 6 bases to trimming and J lost 0 bases; unmatched junction nucleotides: 10. The CDR3 covers 16 residues. The chain's CDR3 is CASNSGQTISTDTQYF. Here the CDR3 DNA reads TGTGCCAGCAATTCGGGACAGACAATTAGCACAGATACGCAGTATTTT. The variable domain in full, with the rest retrieved from reference TRBV5-8 and TRBJ2-3, is EAGVTQSPTHLIKTRGQQATLRCSPISGHTSVYWYQQALGLGLQFLLWYDEGEERNRGNFPPRFSGRQFPNYSSELNVNALELEDSALYLCASNSGQTISTDTQYFGPGTRLTVL.

V gene TRBV6-1 combines with J gene TRBJ2-7, with a weak D call TRBD2 (5 bases). The CDR3 consists of 13 residues. V lost 6 bases to trimming and J lost 3 bases, with 12 bases between them. CDR1 is MNHNS and CDR2 is SASEGT in the germline V gene. Here the CDR3 DNA reads TGTGCCAGCAGCGGGGTAATTAGCTACGAGCAGTACTTC. This translates into CASSGVISYEQYF.

V is TRBV9 and J is TRBJ2-7; 10 bases match TRBD1. Per the germline V gene, CDR1 is SGDLS and CDR2 is YYNGEE. The junction had 4 bases not matched to a gene; V was cut back by 0 bases and J by 4 bases. The CDR3 loop spans 15 amino acids. This CDR3 reads CASSVATGQGYEQYF. The CDR3 region has the DNA TGTGCCAGCAGCGTAGCTACGGGACAGGGGTACGAGCAGTACTTC.

The rearrangement uses TRBV14 and TRBJ2-1; D might be TRBD2 (6 bases). CDR3 length equals 14 residues. CDR1 SGHDN and CDR2 FVKESK come from the germline V gene. Between the trimmed V and J ends, which lost 6 bases and 2 bases, there was a span of 11 bases. In DNA, the CDR3 is TGTGCCAGCAGGCCCGCGGGAACCTACAATGAGCAGTTCTTC. Translated, it gives CASRPAGTYNEQFF.

The V and J genes are TRBV30 and TRBJ2-1; TRBD1 aligns across 9 bases. With 5 bases clipped from V and 8 bases from J, the junction kept 4 bases outside the gene matches. The germline V gene encodes CDR1 GTSNPN and CDR2 SVGIG (reference sequence). The CDR3 runs 12 residues. Here the CDR3 DNA reads TGTGCCTGGGGACAGGGGATCTATGAGCAGTTCTTC. Protein: CAWGQGIYEQFF. Supplemented by reference TRBV30 and TRBJ2-1, the full variable domain reads SQTIHQWPATLVQPVGSPLSLECTVEGTSNPNLYWYRQAAGRGLQLLFYSVGIGQISSEVPQNLSASRPQDRQFILSSKKLLLSDSGFYLCAWGQGIYEQFFGPGTRLTVL.

The rearrangement joins TRBV5-1 to TRBJ1-1; D is ambiguous. The V end lost 4 bases, the J end lost 1 base, and 11 bases lay between the germline ends. CDR1 is SGHRS and CDR2 is YFSETQ in the germline V gene. CDR3 length equals 14 residues. CDR3 sequence: CASSPTPSNTEAFF. CDR3 bases: TGCGCCAGCAGCCCGACACCCTCGAACACTGAAGCTTTCTTT. Supplemented by reference TRBV5-1 and TRBJ1-1, the full variable domain reads KAGVTQTPRYLIKTRGQQVTLSCSPISGHRSVSWYQQTPGQGLQFLFEYFSETQRNKGNFPGRFSGRQFSNSRSEMNVSTLELGDSALYLCASSPTPSNTEAFFGQGTRLTVV.

The gene calls are TRBV12-2 and TRBJ1-1; the table's D call, TRBD1, was not checked against the DNA. TRBV12-2 is described as a pseudogene. The length of the CDR3 is 15 residues. The CDR3 DNA is TGTGCAAGTCGCTTAGAGACAGGGATGTGCACTGAAGCTTTCTTT. Its translation is CASRLETGMCTEAFF.

The chain is built from TRBV27 and TRBJ1-1; the D gene is possibly TRBD1 (6 bases). The CDR3 spans 13 residues. Per germline, CDR1 MNHEY and CDR2 SMNVEV (reference sequence). V lost 4 bases to trimming and J lost 8 bases, with 14 bases between them. This CDR3 is CASSSTGRPEAFF. Written as DNA, the CDR3 is TGTGCCAGCAGTTCGACAGGCCGGCCAGAAGCTTTCTTT.

The V call is TRBV6-5, the J call TRBJ1-1; 8 positions agree with TRBD1. Trimming took 5 bases from V and 0 from J; bases not matched to a gene: 2. The germline CDR1 and CDR2 sequences are MNHEY and SVGAGI. There are 14 residues in the CDR3. CDR3 residues: CASSPGGLNTEAFF. The DNA of the CDR3 is TGTGCCAGCAGTCCAGGGGGCCTGAACACTGAAGCTTTCTTT.

This sequence joins TRBV5-6 and TRBJ2-7, with 8 bases aligning to TRBD2. The CDR3 is made up of 15 amino acids. Germline CDR1 and CDR2: SGHDT and YYEEEE. Trimming at V came to 3 bases and at J to 7 bases, leaving 12 bases not matched to a gene. The CDR3 DNA is TGTGCCAGCAGCTCACTAGCGGTTAAAATGGGGGAGCAGTACTTC. Encoded protein: CASSSLAVKMGEQYF.

The chain recombines TRBV12-5 with TRBJ1-1; 7 bases match TRBD1. The CDR3 has 16 amino acids. Germline values: CDR1 LGHNT, CDR2 FRNRAP. V dropped 0 bases and J dropped 1; count of bases not matched to a gene: 5. CDR3 protein: CASGLVVRGKNTEAFF. As DNA, the CDR3 is TGTGCTAGTGGTTTGGTAGTCAGGGGGAAGAACACTGAAGCTTTCTTT.

The V gene is TRBV6-1, the J gene TRBJ2-7; 14 nucleotides align to TRBD2. Germline V gene sequence: CDR1 MNHNS, CDR2 SASEGT. This CDR3 has 14 residues. J gave up 12 bases and V 3 bases, and 7 bases lay outside the gene matches. Written as DNA, the CDR3 is TGTGCCAGCAGTGAGGGACTAGCGGGAGAGGATCTGTACTTC. Its translation is CASSEGLAGEDLYF.

The chain carries TRBV18 and TRBJ2-7; D perhaps matches TRBD2 (6 bases). This CDR3 comprises 13 residues. V was clipped by 3 bases and J by 7 bases, with 13 bases between them. The V gene's germline CDR1 is KGHSH and CDR2 LQKENI. CDR3: CASSPPSAGEQYF. In nucleotides, the CDR3 is TGTGCCAGCTCACCGCCGTCCGCGGGGGAGCAGTACTTC.

The V and J genes are TRBV5-1 and TRBJ2-5, with D maybe TRBD1 (5 bases). Between the trimmed V and J ends, which lost 6 bases and 3 bases, there was a span of 15 bases. The CDR3 totals 14 residues. The germline CDR1 and CDR2 sequences are SGHRS and YFSETQ. The CDR3 is CASTGLQGKETQYF. The CDR3 DNA is TGCGCCAGCACAGGGTTACAAGGGAAAGAGACCCAGTACTTC. Variable domain in full (rest from reference TRBV5-1 and TRBJ2-5): KAGVTQTPRYLIKTRGQQVTLSCSPISGHRSVSWYQQTPGQGLQFLFEYFSETQRNKGNFPGRFSGRQFSNSRSEMNVSTLELGDSALYLCASTGLQGKETQYFGPGTRLLVL.

The chain has TRBV6-6 and TRBJ1-1, with 10 nucleotides matching TRBD1. CDR3 length: 16 amino acids. J gave up 1 base and V 4 bases, and 6 bases lay outside the gene matches. In germline, CDR1 is MNHNY, CDR2 SVGAGI (reference sequence). CDR3 bases: TGTGCCAGCAGTTTCCTGACAGGGGGCGCGAACACTGAAGCTTTCTTT. Its protein is CASSFLTGGANTEAFF.

The chain links TRBV28 to TRBJ2-5, with a possible D match to TRBD1 (5 bases). The CDR3 runs 13 residues. Germline V lookup: CDR1 MDHEN, CDR2 SYDVKM. The V and J ends lost 2 bases and 1 base respectively, with 5 bases between them. The CDR3 spells CASSLDSQETQYF. The DNA for the CDR3 is TGTGCCAGCAGTTTAGACAGCCAAGAGACCCAGTACTTC.

This clone was detected once. The chain is built from TRBV27 and TRBJ2-1; 7 positions agree with TRBD2. Germline loops: CDR1 MNHEY, CDR2 SMNVEV (reference sequence). The CDR3 spans 15 residues. V lost 7 bases to trimming and J lost 6 bases; unmatched junction nucleotides: 12. CDR3 sequence (DNA): TGTGCCAGCACCAAATTGGGGAGGGCCTTCAATGAGCAGTTCTTC. As protein: CASTKLGRAFNEQFF.

The V and J genes are TRBV6-5 and TRBJ2-1; TRBD2 might be the D (6 bases). V was pared by 5 bases and J by 6 bases, with 14 bases between. Germline V gene lookup returns CDR1 MNHEY and CDR2 SVGAGI. This CDR3 has 14 residues. CDR3 bases: TGTGCCAGCAGTCGAACCCGGGACTCCAATGAGCAGTTCTTC. Its protein product is CASSRTRDSNEQFF.

This clone has a single count. The genes are TRBV27 and TRBJ2-3, with 13 nucleotides matching TRBD2. Germline trimming cut 7 bases from V and 4 bases from J; bases unmatched to any gene: 8. Germline CDR1 reads MNHEY; CDR2 reads SMNVEV (reference sequence). The CDR3 has 16 amino acids. The CDR3 loop is CASNPGTSGVPDTQYF. CDR3 nucleotide sequence: TGTGCCAGCAACCCCGGGACTAGCGGGGTCCCAGATACGCAGTATTTT.

The chain couples TRBV7-2 to TRBJ2-7, with 7 bases lining up with TRBD2. Trimming at V came to 1 base and at J to 0 bases, leaving 3 bases not matched to a gene. The CDR3 loop spans 15 amino acids. Per germline, CDR1 SGHTA and CDR2 FQGNSA. Here the CDR3 DNA reads TGTGCCAGCAGCTTAGAAGCGGGGAGCTCCTACGAGCAGTACTTC. This translates into CASSLEAGSSYEQYF.